The 26 T cell receptor beta chains in this list originate from one sample, sequenced in a study of T cell repertoires in cytomegalovirus infection. No cognate antigen is known for these TCRs. TCRdb called the reads again in MiXCR, with one record for every CDR3 protein. The sample lists 100,000 to 150,000 distinct CDR3 sequences; 20% to 30% were seen once. Material: PBMCs, sequenced either directly or after in vitro stimulation (not recorded which). The receptors were gathered from a human donor in good health (CMV status not recorded). Some clones in this sample may be carry-over from other donors' samples.

This clonotype was seen repeatedly, ten times or more. This chain's CDR3 is CASRVLAFSSYEQYF. The CDR3, as DNA: TGTGCCAGCAGAGTTCTAGCGTTCAGCTCCTACGAGCAGTACTTC. The V gene is TRBV6-1, the J gene TRBJ2-7; tentative D call: TRBD2 (6 bases). The CDR3 totals 15 residues. CDR1 MNHNS and CDR2 SASEGT come from the germline V gene. The V end lost 6 bases, the J end lost 0 bases, and 15 bases lay between the germline ends.

There are a few counts of this clonotype. The V and J genes are TRBV5-1 and TRBJ2-1, with 7 bases fitting TRBD2. V was clipped by 2 bases and J by 5 bases; unmatched bases: 7. The germline gives CDR1 SGHRS, CDR2 YFSETQ. The CDR3 sequence is 15 residues long. The CDR3 DNA is TGCGCCAGCAGCTTAGCGGGACGGATAAACAATGAGCAGTTCTTC. Translated: CASSLAGRINNEQFF.

V usage is TRBV29-1 and J usage is TRBJ2-3; D unclear. The CDR3 runs to 11 residues. In germline, CDR1 is SQVTM, CDR2 ANQGSEA. The CDR3 loop reads CSVRHTDTQYF. The CDR3 DNA follows: TGCTCCGTTCGCCATACAGATACGCAGTATTTT.

This clonotype was picked up a small number of times. V is TRBV6-1 and J is TRBJ2-3; no reliable D call. The CDR3 spans 13 residues. Trimming took off 8 bases at V and 2 bases at J, with 11 bases between the two ends. The germline V gene encodes CDR1 MNHNS and CDR2 SASEGT. This CDR3 reads CASGEQNTDTQYF. For the CDR3, the DNA is TGTGCCAGCGGGGAACAGAACACAGATACGCAGTATTTT.

The V call is TRBV7-8, the J call TRBJ1-1, with TRBD1 as a possible D gene (5 bases). In germline, CDR1 is SGHVS, CDR2 FQNEAQ. The CDR3 consists of 16 residues. The V end was cut by 3 bases, the J end by 0 bases, with 14 bases between. Here the CDR3 DNA reads TGTGCCAGCAGCTTTGGCGAAAACAGGATGAACACTGAAGCTTTCTTT. Its protein product is CASSFGENRMNTEAFF.

CDR3 nucleotide sequence: TGTGCCATCAGTGAGTGGGGACAGGGGAGGTCGAACACTGAAGCTTTCTTT. It specifies CAISEWGQGRSNTEAFF. The chain joins TRBV10-3 to TRBJ1-1, with 10 bases fitting TRBD1. V lost 1 base to trimming and J lost 1 base; unmatched junction nucleotides: 6. The germline CDR1 and CDR2 sequences are ENHRY and SYGVKD. The CDR3 loop spans 17 amino acids.

This chain uses TRBV7-2 with TRBJ2-7, with 9 bases aligning to TRBD1. The germline V gene has CDR1 SGHTA and CDR2 FQGNSA. The CDR3 sequence is 15 residues long. V was pared by 0 bases and J by 7 bases, with 7 bases of the junction left unmatched. CDR3 DNA: TGTGCCAGCAGCTTAGCCGGGACAGGGCCGCGGGAGCAGTACTTC. It specifies CASSLAGTGPREQYF.

The CDR3 region is CASSSDSGHINGYTF. In nucleotides, the CDR3 is TGTGCCAGCAGCTCAGACTCGGGACACATAAACGGCTACACCTTC. The rearrangement uses TRBV7-9 and TRBJ1-2, with TRBD1 as a possible D gene (6 bases). The CDR3 is 15 residues long. Trimming pared 4 bases from V and 8 bases from J, leaving 20 bases between. Germline values: CDR1 SEHNR, CDR2 FQNEAQ (reference sequence).

This sequence joins TRBV20-1 and TRBJ2-1; the match to TRBD2 covers 14 bases. There are 16 residues in the CDR3. Losses at the gene ends were 6 bases for V and 3 bases for J; bases not matched to a gene: 7. Germline V gives CDR1 DFQATT, CDR2 SNEGSKA (reference sequence). CDR3 residues: CSATAGTSGSYNEQFF. CDR3 nucleotide sequence: TGCAGTGCAACCGCCGGGACTAGCGGGAGCTACAATGAGCAGTTCTTC.

The V and J genes are TRBV7-3 and TRBJ2-2; D not certain. CDR1 and CDR2 from the germline V gene are SGHTA and FQGTGA. This CDR3 comprises 15 residues. Trimming removed 0 bases at V and 3 bases at J, with 8 bases between. CDR3 amino acids: CASSLTGSDTGELFF. CDR3 DNA: TGTGCCAGCAGCTTAACAGGATCGGACACCGGGGAGCTGTTTTTT. Together with reference TRBV7-3 and TRBJ2-2, the CDR3 gives the full variable domain: GAGVSQTPSNKVTEKGKYVELRCDPISGHTALYWYRQSLGQGPEFLIYFQGTGAADDSGLPNDRFFAVRPEGSVSTLKIQRTERGDSAVYLCASSLTGSDTGELFFGEGSRLTVL.

This clonotype was seen at least ten times. The chain joins TRBV7-2 to TRBJ2-7; weak D call: TRBD2 (7 bases). The V end lost 5 bases, the J end lost 5 bases, and 19 bases lay between the germline ends. CDR1 is SGHTA and CDR2 is FQGNSA in the germline V gene. The CDR3 is 15 residues long. The CDR3 region has the DNA TGTGCCAGCAGCGCGGGGGCTAGCGGATTAGACGAGCAGTACTTC. It encodes CASSAGASGLDEQYF.

In regard to this clonotype: The missing conserved phenylalanine or tryptophan at the end of this CDR3 makes a read error likely. The chain recombines TRBV7-2 with TRBJ2-7, with D unclear. V was cut by 5 bases and J by 0 bases, with 11 bases left in between. From germline, CDR1 is SGHTA and CDR2 FQGNSA. The CDR3 extends over 14 amino acids. The CDR3, as DNA: TGTGCCAGCAGCCCCTCGACGTTCTCCTACGAGCAGTACTTA. Its protein is CASSPSTFSYEQYL.

The rearrangement links TRBV7-9 to TRBJ2-7; 10 bases are shared with TRBD2. Germline V CDR1 and CDR2: SEHNR, FQNEAQ (reference sequence). Unmatched junction bases numbered 3, after V lost 2 bases and J lost 2 bases. The CDR3 is 15 residues long. The CDR3 nucleotides are TGTGCCAGCAGCTTACCCAGCGGGAGGGCCTACGAGCAGTACTTC. Its translation: CASSLPSGRAYEQYF.

This clonotype was observed many times. The rearrangement joins TRBV7-9 to TRBJ2-3; 7 nucleotides match TRBD2. Germline V gene data show CDR1 as SEHNR and CDR2 as FQNEAQ (reference sequence). V lost 5 bases, J lost 6 bases, and 17 bases stayed unmatched. There are 17 residues in the CDR3. The CDR3 DNA is TGTGCCAGCAGCGACGTGGCGGGAGCAGGGCCAGGCGATACGCAGTATTTT. This sequence encodes CASSDVAGAGPGDTQYF.

The V and J genes are TRBV25-1 and TRBJ1-2; 7 nucleotides match TRBD1. Trimming removed 4 bases from V and 5 bases from J; junction bases left unmatched: 10. This CDR3 is 15 amino acids long. Germline V CDR1 and CDR2: MGHDK, SYGVNS. In DNA form, the CDR3 reads TGTGCCAGCAGTGCCTCGAGCGACAGGGTTTATGGCTACACCTTC. Amino acid sequence: CASSASSDRVYGYTF.

This clonotype was counted between two and nine times. This sequence joins TRBV15 and TRBJ1-5, with 8 nucleotides matching TRBD1. CDR3 length: 15 residues. Germline V gives CDR1 LNHNV, CDR2 YYDKDF (reference sequence). Unmatched junction bases numbered 9, after V lost 8 bases and J lost 3 bases. CDR3 sequence: CATALGQGANQPQHF. In nucleotides, the CDR3 is TGTGCCACCGCCCTAGGGCAGGGGGCCAATCAGCCCCAGCATTTT.

This clonotype was found a few times. The rearrangement uses TRBV6-2 or TRBV6-3 and TRBJ2-5; maybe TRBD2 (6 bases). The ends were cut back, 7 bases at V and 5 bases at J, with 20 bases in the middle. CDR3 size: 15 residues. Germline CDR1 and CDR2: MNHEY and SVGEGT. The CDR3 loop is CASTRSGLPGETQYF. The DNA of the CDR3 is TGTGCCAGCACTAGATCGGGACTCCCCGGGGAGACCCAGTACTTC.

The CDR3 coding sequence is TGTGCCAGCAGTTACTCGGGCTACTCCTACGAGCAGTACGTC. Its translation: CASSYSGYSYEQYV. The V call is TRBV6-2 or TRBV6-3, the J call TRBJ2-7; D is undetermined. Germline loops: CDR1 MNHEY, CDR2 SVGEGT. CDR3 length: 14 residues. V lost 0 bases and J 0 bases, leaving 6 bases between the germline ends.

This chain links TRBV12-5 with TRBJ1-4, with TRBD1 as a possible D gene (6 bases). The CDR3 covers 16 residues. V lost 0 bases, J lost 6 bases, and 14 bases lay in between. Germline values: CDR1 LGHNT, CDR2 FRNRAP. CDR3 bases: TGTGCTAGTGGTTTGGTACTCAGGGGACCGGATGAAAAACTGTTTTTT. It specifies CASGLVLRGPDEKLFF.

The chain carries TRBV7-8 and TRBJ2-5; D is perhaps TRBD1 (5 bases). This CDR3 spans 16 amino acids. V shed 1 base and J shed 2 bases, with 14 bases lying between them. CDR1 and CDR2 from the germline V gene are SGHVS and FQNEAQ. CDR3 residues: CASSLDRQGYQETQYF. For the CDR3, the DNA is TGTGCCAGCAGCTTAGATCGTCAGGGTTATCAAGAGACCCAGTACTTC.

The chain has TRBV25-1 and TRBJ1-4; 7 bases fit TRBD1. The CDR3 is made up of 15 amino acids. V trimming: 5 bases; J trimming: 6 bases; junction bases outside the gene matches: 9. Germline V gene sequence: CDR1 MGHDK, CDR2 SYGVNS. The CDR3 bases are TGTGCCAGCAGTAATCGACAGGGAGGCTATGAAAAACTGTTTTTT. This encodes CASSNRQGGYEKLFF.

This clonotype was detected a few times. This rearrangement joins TRBV11-2 to TRBJ2-3; the D is unclear. This CDR3 region has 14 residues. Germline-derived CDR1 and CDR2 are SGHAT and FQNNGV. V dropped 1 base and J dropped 5 bases, with 10 bases sitting between them. DNA of the CDR3: TGTGCCAGCAGCTTAGGTACACTGAAAGATACGCAGTATTTT. It encodes CASSLGTLKDTQYF.

As to this clonotype: The germline gene is not matched at one end of the junction; a read error may be the cause. The gene calls are TRBV6-2 or TRBV6-3 and TRBJ2-7, with 7 bases fitting TRBD1. This CDR3 region has 16 residues. Germline-derived CDR1 and CDR2 are MNHEY and SVGEGT. CDR3 nucleotide sequence: TGTGCCTGCAGTTACTCGACCAGGGGGTCCCTCTACGAGCAGTACTTC. This gives the protein CACSYSTRGSLYEQYF.

The CDR3 coding sequence is TGCGCCAGCAGCGACCTACTAGCGGGATCCAGCGAGCAGTACTTC. As protein: CASSDLLAGSSEQYF. The rearrangement uses TRBV4-1 and TRBJ2-7; TRBD2 agrees at 10 bases. This CDR3 contains 15 residues. J gave up 6 bases and V 5 bases, and 10 bases lay outside the gene matches. CDR1 and CDR2 from the germline V gene are MGHRA and YSYEKL.

The chain combines TRBV20-1 with TRBJ2-5; TRBD2 agrees at 8 bases. The germline V gene has CDR1 DFQATT and CDR2 SNEGSKA (reference sequence). This CDR3 contains 14 residues. Losses at the gene ends were 3 bases for V and 4 bases for J; bases not matched to a gene: 7. CDR3 coding DNA: TGCAGTGCTAGGCCCGGACTAGCCCTAGAGACCCAGTACTTC. Amino acids: CSARPGLALETQYF.

This clonotype was counted a few times. The CDR3 sequence is CASSMRTGGRQPQHF. The CDR3 DNA follows: TGTGCCAGTAGTATGAGGACAGGGGGCAGACAGCCCCAGCATTTT. The rearrangement uses TRBV19 and TRBJ1-5; 11 nucleotides match TRBD1. Germline CDR1 reads LNHDA; CDR2 reads SQIVND (reference sequence). V trimming: 3 bases; J trimming: 7 bases; junction bases outside the gene matches: 5. There are 15 residues in the CDR3.